A selection of T cell receptor beta chains follows, all from one sample in a study of T cells in Graves' hyperthyroidism and ophthalmopathy. TCRdb itself ran the multiplex PCR reads through MiXCR, one entry per CDR3 protein. There are roughly 330,000 distinct CDR3 sequences in the sample; around 17% occur only once, and around 35% lies in the top ten. Material: blood. The receptors derive from a man in his thirties or forties with Graves' hyperthyroidism. The CDR3 runs from the conserved cysteine through the conserved F or W. A D gene is named only where the DNA matches it firmly.

TRBJ2-1	NA	TRBV10-2	CASKEAGYNEQFF
TRBJ2-7	NA	TRBV7-2	CASRLDSLGEQYF
TRBJ2-7	NA	TRBV10-3	CAIRSNGDLYEQYF
TRBJ2-1	NA	TRBV19	CASSPRTRGNEQFF
TRBJ2-1	NA	TRBV20-1	CSALSRLSGANSGSYNEQFF
TRBJ2-2	NA	TRBV24-1	CATTSAQGVTGELFF
TRBJ2-3	NA	TRBV24-1	CATSDPERTDTQYF
TRBJ2-7	NA	TRBV6-1	CASSSTLTVTEQYF
TRBJ2-1	NA	TRBV12-3/TRBV12-4	CASSWGGRHNEQFF
TRBJ1-5	NA	TRBV5-1	CASSLGPSGSDQPQHF
TRBJ2-1	TRBD2	TRBV4-2	CASSRELAEGYNEQFF
TRBJ2-7	NA	TRBV2	CASQPGGPYEQYF
TRBJ1-2	NA	TRBV4-1	CASSQEPFSYGYTF